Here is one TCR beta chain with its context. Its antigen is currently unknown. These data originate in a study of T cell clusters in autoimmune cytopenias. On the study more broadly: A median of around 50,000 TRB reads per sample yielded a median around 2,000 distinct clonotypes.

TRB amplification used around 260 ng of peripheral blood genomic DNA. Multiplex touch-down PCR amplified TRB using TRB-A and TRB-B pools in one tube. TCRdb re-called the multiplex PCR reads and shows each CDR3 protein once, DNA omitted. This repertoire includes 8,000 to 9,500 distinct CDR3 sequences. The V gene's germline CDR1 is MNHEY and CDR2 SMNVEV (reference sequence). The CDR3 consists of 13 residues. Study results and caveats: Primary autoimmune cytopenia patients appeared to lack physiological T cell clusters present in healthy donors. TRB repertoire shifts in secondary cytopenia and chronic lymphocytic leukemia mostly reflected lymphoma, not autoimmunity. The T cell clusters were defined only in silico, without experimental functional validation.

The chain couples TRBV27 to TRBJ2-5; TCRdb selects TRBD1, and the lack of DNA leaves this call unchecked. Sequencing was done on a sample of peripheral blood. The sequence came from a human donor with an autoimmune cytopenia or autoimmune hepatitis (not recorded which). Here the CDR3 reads CAVRAGGRETQYF.